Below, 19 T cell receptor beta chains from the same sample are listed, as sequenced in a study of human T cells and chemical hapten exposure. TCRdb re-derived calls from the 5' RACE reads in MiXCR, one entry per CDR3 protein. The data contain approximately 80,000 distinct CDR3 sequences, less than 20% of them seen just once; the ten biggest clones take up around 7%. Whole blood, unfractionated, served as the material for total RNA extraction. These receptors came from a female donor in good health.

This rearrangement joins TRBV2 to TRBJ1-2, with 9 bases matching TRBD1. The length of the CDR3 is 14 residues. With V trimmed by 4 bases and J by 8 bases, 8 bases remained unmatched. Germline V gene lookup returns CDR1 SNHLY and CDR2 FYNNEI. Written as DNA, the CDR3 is TGTGCCAGCAGTGCCTTGACAGGGGGAGACGGCTACACCTTC. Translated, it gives CASSALTGGDGYTF.

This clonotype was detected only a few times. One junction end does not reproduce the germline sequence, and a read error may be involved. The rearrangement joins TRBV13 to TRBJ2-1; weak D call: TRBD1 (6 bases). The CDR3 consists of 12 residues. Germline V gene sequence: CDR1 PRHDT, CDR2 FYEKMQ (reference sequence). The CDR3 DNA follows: TGTGCCAGCAGTGATCGAGGGGGACGCCTCCTCTTC. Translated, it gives CASSDRGGRLLF.

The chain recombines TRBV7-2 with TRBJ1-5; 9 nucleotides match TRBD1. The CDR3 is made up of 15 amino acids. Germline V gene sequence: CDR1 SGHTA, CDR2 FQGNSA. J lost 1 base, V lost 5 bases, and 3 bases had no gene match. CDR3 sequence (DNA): TGTGCCAGCAGCACCGGACAGGGGAGCAATCAGCCCCAGCATTTT. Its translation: CASSTGQGSNQPQHF.

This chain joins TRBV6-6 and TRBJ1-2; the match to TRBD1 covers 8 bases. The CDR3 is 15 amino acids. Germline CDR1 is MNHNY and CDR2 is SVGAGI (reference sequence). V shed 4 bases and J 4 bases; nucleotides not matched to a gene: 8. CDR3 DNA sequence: TGTGCCAGCAGTTTGACAGGGGACGTGAGCTATGGCTACACCTTC. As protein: CASSLTGDVSYGYTF.

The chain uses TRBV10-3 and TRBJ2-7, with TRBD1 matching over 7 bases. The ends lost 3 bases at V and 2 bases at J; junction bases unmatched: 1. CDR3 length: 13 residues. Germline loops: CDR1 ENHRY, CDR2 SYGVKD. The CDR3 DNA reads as TGTGCCATCAGTGATCAGGGGGCCTACGAGCAGTACTTC. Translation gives CAISDQGAYEQYF.

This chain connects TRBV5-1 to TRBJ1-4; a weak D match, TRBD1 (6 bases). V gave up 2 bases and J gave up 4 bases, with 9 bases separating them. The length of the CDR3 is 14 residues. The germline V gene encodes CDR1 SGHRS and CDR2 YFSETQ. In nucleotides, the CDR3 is TGCGCCAGCAGCTTTACAGGGAATAATGAAAAACTGTTTTTT. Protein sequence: CASSFTGNNEKLFF.

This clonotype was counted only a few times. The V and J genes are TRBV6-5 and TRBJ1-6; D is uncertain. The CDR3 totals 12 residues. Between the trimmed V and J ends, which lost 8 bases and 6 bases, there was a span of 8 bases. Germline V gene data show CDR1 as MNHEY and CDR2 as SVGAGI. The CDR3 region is CASGDLNSPLHF. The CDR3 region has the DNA TGTGCCAGCGGTGACCTTAATTCACCCCTCCACTTT.

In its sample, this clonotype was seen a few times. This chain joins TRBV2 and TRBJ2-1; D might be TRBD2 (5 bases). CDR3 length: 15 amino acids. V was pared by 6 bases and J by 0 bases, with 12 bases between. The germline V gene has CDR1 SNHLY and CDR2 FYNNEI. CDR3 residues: CASRISESSYNEQFF. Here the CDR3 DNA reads TGTGCCAGCAGGATTAGCGAGAGCTCCTACAATGAGCAGTTCTTC.

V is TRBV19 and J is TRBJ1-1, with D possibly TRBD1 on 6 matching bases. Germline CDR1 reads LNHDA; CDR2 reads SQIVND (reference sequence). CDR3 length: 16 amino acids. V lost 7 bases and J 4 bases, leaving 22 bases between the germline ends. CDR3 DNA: TGTGCCAGTACCCGCGGCCGGGGGGGCACGGGCACTGAAGCTTTCTTT. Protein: CASTRGRGGTGTEAFF.

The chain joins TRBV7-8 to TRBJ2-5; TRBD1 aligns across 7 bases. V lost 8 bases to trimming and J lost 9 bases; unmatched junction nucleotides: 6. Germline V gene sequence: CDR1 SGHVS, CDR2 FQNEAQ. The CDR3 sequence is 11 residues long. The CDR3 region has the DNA TGTGCCAGCCAACAGGGGCTGGCCCAGTACTTC. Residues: CASQQGLAQYF. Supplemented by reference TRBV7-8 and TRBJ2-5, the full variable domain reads GAGVSQSPRYKVAKRGQDVALRCDPISGHVSLFWYQQALGQGPEFLTYFQNEAQLDKSGLPSDRFFAERPEGSVSTLKIQRTQQEDSAVYLCASQQGLAQYFGPGTRLLVL.

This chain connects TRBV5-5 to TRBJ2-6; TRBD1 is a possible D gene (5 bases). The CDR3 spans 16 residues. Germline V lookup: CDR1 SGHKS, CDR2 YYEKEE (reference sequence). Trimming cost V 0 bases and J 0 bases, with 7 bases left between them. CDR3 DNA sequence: TGTGCCAGCAGCTTGGAGGGGCACTCTGGGGCCAACGTCCTGACTTTC. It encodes CASSLEGHSGANVLTF.

The CDR3 here is CASSLLGGPEYPNTEAFF. In nucleotides, the CDR3 is TGTGCCAGCAGCTTACTCGGGGGGCCAGAGTACCCCAACACTGAAGCTTTCTTT. The chain joins TRBV7-9 to TRBJ1-1; tentatively, D is TRBD1 (6 bases). The CDR3 is made up of 18 amino acids. The germline V and J ends were trimmed by 2 bases and 2 bases, with 21 bases remaining between them. Germline V gene lookup returns CDR1 SEHNR and CDR2 FQNEAQ (reference sequence).

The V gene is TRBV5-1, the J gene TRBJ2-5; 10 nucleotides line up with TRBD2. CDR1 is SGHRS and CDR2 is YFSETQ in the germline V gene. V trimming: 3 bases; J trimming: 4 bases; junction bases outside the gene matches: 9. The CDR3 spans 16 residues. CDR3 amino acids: CASSSPLAGAGETQYF. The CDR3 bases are TGCGCCAGCAGCTCGCCCCTAGCGGGAGCCGGAGAGACCCAGTACTTC.

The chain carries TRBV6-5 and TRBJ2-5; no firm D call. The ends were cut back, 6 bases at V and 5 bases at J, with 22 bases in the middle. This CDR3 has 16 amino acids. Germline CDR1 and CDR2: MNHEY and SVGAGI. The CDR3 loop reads CASRDRFSGQPETQYF. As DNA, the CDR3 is TGTGCCAGCAGGGACCGGTTCTCTGGGCAACCGGAGACCCAGTACTTC.

The CDR3 DNA is TGTGCCATCAGTGAGTCGACAGGACCGGGCGGTGTAGATACGCAGTATTTT. Amino acid sequence: CAISESTGPGGVDTQYF. The chain has TRBV10-3 and TRBJ2-3, with a tentative D call TRBD1 (6 bases). The CDR3 contains 17 residues. The V gene lost 0 bases and the J gene lost 5 bases, with 18 bases spanning the gap. Germline V gene lookup returns CDR1 ENHRY and CDR2 SYGVKD.

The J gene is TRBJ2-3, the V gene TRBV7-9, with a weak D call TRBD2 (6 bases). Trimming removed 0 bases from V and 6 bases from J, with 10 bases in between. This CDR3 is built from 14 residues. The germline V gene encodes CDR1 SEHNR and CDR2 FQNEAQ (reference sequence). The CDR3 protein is CASSLAEGYDTQYF. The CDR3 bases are TGTGCCAGCAGCTTAGCGGAGGGATACGATACGCAGTATTTT.

Here the CDR3 DNA reads TGTGCCAGCTCACTGGGAGTCATGGGGAGTGAAAAACTGTTTTTT. This codes for CASSLGVMGSEKLFF. The J gene is TRBJ1-4, the V gene TRBV18, with D hard to call. V lost 4 bases and J lost 7, with 16 bases in between. This CDR3 has 15 residues. Germline values: CDR1 KGHSH, CDR2 LQKENI. Full variable domain (rest looked up from reference TRBV18 and TRBJ1-4): NAGVMQNPRHLVRRRGQEARLRCSPMKGHSHVYWYRQLPEEGLKFMVYLQKENIIDESGMPKERFSAEFPKEGPSILRIQQVVRGDSAAYFCASSLGVMGSEKLFFGSGTQLSVL.

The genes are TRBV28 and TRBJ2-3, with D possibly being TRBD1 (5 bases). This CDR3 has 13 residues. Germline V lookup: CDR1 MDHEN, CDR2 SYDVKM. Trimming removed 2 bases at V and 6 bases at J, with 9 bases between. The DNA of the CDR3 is TGTGCCAGCAGTTTAAGGGGAACCGATACGCAGTATTTT. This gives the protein CASSLRGTDTQYF. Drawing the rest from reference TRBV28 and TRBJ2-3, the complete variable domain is DVKVTQSSRYLVKRTGEKVFLECVQDMDHENMFWYRQDPGLGLRLIYFSYDVKMKEKGDIPEGYSVSREKKERFSLILESASTNQTSMYLCASSLRGTDTQYFGPGTRLTVL.

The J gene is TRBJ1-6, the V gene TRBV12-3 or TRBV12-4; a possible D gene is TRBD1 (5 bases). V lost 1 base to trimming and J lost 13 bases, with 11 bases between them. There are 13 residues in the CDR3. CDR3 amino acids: CASSLEAGSPLHF. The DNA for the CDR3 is TGTGCCAGCAGTTTAGAGGCAGGGAGCCCCCTCCACTTT.